The rows below give T cell receptor beta chains drawn from one sample of a study of T cell responses to AZD1222 COVID-19 vaccine. Data came from immunoSEQ multiplex PCR; TCRdb stores just in-frame clones and leaves some out. The top ten clones hold 1.6% of a sample with about 140,000 clones, 75% to 90% of them seen once. Specimen: peripheral blood, collected on day 0 of AZD1222 vaccination. The origin of the receptors is an adult in good health. The CDR3 runs from the conserved cysteine through the conserved F or W. A D gene is named only where the DNA matches it firmly. Clone size, where shown, is once, few, many, or a class for clones that have expanded.

abundance,j_gene,d_gene,v_gene,CDR3nt,CDR3aa
.,TRBJ1-1,TRBD1,TRBV29-1,TGCAGCACCAAGACAGGGGAGGTTGAAGCTTTCTTT,CSTKTGEVEAFF
.,TRBJ2-6,.,TRBV27,TGTGCCAGCAGCCCTCGCTCTGGGGCCAACGTCCTGACTTTC,CASSPRSGANVLTF
.,TRBJ2-6,.,TRBV10-3,TGTGCCATCAGACGGCACTCTGGGGCCAACGTCCTGACTTTC,CAIRRHSGANVLTF
.,TRBJ2-7,.,TRBV5-6,TGTGCCAGCAGCTTGGTGGTCTGGGGGCCACCCCAAGGACCCTACGAGCAGTACTTC,CASSLVVWGPPQGPYEQYF
.,TRBJ2-3,TRBD2,TRBV18,TGTGCCAGCTCACCACCGGGACTAGCGGAGGGACATACGCAGTATTTT,CASSPPGLAEGHTQYF
.,TRBJ2-5,TRBD2,TRBV7-6,TGTGCCAGCAGCCCCTGGACTAGCCGAGTAGAGACCCAGTACTTC,CASSPWTSRVETQYF
.,TRBJ2-1,.,TRBV10-2,TGCGCCAGCAGTGGGGTTCAACGGGAGCAGTTCTTC,CASSGVQREQFF
.,TRBJ2-5,.,TRBV30,TGTGCCTGGAGCCCGGGGACGGCCCCCGAGACCCAGTACTTC,CAWSPGTAPETQYF
.,TRBJ1-2,.,TRBV25-1,TGTGCCAGCAGTGATGCGAAAGGGTTTTTGGATGGCTACACCTTC,CASSDAKGFLDGYTF
.,TRBJ1-5,.,TRBV3-1/TRBV3-2,TGTGCCAGCAGCCACGGTTATAGCAATCAGCCCCAGCATTTT,CASSHGYSNQPQHF
.,TRBJ2-7,TRBD1,TRBV7-9,TGTGCCAGCGCCTCGCCGAGACAGGGCGAAGAGCAGTACTTC,CASASPRQGEEQYF
.,TRBJ2-7,.,TRBV7-7,TGTGCTAGCAGCTTAGCGCCAGGGTCGTACGAGCAGTACTTC,CASSLAPGSYEQYF
.,TRBJ1-5,.,TRBV19,TGTGCCAGTACAAGATCCCAGGGGTCGGGGCAGCCCCAGCATTTT,CASTRSQGSGQPQHF
few,TRBJ1-1,TRBD1,TRBV25-1,TGTGCCAGCAGCGACCAACAGGGGCGCGAAGCTTTCTTT,CASSDQQGREAFF
.,TRBJ2-7,.,TRBV6-6,TGTGCCAGCAGGACCATGGGGGGAGAGGCCTACGAGCAGTACTTC,CASRTMGGEAYEQYF
.,TRBJ2-7,TRBD2,TRBV12-5,TGTGCTAGTGGCCCGGGACTAGCGGAGCAGTACTTC,CASGPGLAEQYF
.,TRBJ1-2,.,TRBV4-1,TGCGCCAGCAGCCAAGATAGGGGGGCCCTAGGGGGTCATGGCTACACCTTC,CASSQDRGALGGHGYTF
.,TRBJ1-2,TRBD1,TRBV28,TGTGCCAGCAGTTTAGGAGGGGGCCACTATGGCTACACCTTC,CASSLGGGHYGYTF
.,TRBJ2-7,TRBD1,TRBV4-1,TGCGCCAGCAGCACCTCCGGGACAGGGGGATACGAGCAGTACTTC,CASSTSGTGGYEQYF
.,TRBJ2-3,.,TRBV27,TGTGCCAGCAGTTTTCAGGGAAGGGGCACAGATACGCAGTATTTT,CASSFQGRGTDTQYF